This passage covers 30 T cell receptor beta chains from one sample sequenced in a study of type 1 and type 2 diabetes patients. The PCR template was genomic DNA. The TCR beta CDR3 region was amplified using 30 forward and 13 reverse primers. TCRdb itself ran the multiplex PCR reads through MiXCR, one entry per CDR3 protein. The sample has approximately 260,000 distinct CDR3 sequences, roughly 50% seen once. The sample comprised peripheral blood mononuclear cells (PBMCs). These receptors were collected from a man between 18 and 29 years old with type 2 diabetes.

The chain links TRBV7-8 to TRBJ2-7, with no clear D. Germline lookup yields CDR1 SGHVS and CDR2 FQNEAQ. Trimming removed 2 bases from V and 5 bases from J, with 7 bases in between. This CDR3 is 12 amino acids long. DNA of the CDR3: TGTGCCAGCAGCTTAATAGTGCACGAGCAGTACTTC. The encoded protein is CASSLIVHEQYF.

This clonotype was seen many times. The chain uses TRBV25-1 and TRBJ1-2; D is ambiguous. Per the germline V gene, CDR1 is MGHDK and CDR2 is SYGVNS. Trimming shortened V by 2 bases and J by 4 bases, and 5 bases separated the two germline ends. The CDR3 is 12 residues long. CDR3: CASSEHVYGYTF. Written as DNA, the CDR3 is TGTGCCAGCAGTGAACACGTCTATGGCTACACCTTC.

The V call is TRBV4-1, the J call TRBJ2-6; 8 bases line up with TRBD1. The CDR3 totals 21 residues. J gave up 2 bases and V 1 base, and 16 bases lay outside the gene matches. In germline, CDR1 is MGHRA, CDR2 YSYEKL. CDR3 sequence reads: CASSQVLRQGISPAGANVLTF. CDR3 DNA: TGCGCCAGCAGCCAAGTGCTGAGACAGGGGATCTCCCCGGCTGGGGCCAACGTCCTGACTTTC.

The rearrangement links TRBV11-1 to TRBJ2-1; D call uncertain. Germline V gene data show CDR1 as SGHAT and CDR2 as FQDESV (reference sequence). V was cut by 5 bases and J by 7 bases, with 9 bases left in between. The CDR3 runs 12 residues. The CDR3 sequence: CASSPDLNEQFF. CDR3 sequence (DNA): TGTGCCAGCAGCCCGGACCTTAATGAGCAGTTCTTC.

This clonotype showed up just a few times. This chain connects TRBV19 to TRBJ2-3; D is ambiguous. CDR1 and CDR2 (germline): LNHDA, SQIVND (reference sequence). V was shortened by 4 bases and J by 6 bases, with 14 bases between the two germline ends. This CDR3 contains 14 residues. CDR3 amino acids: CASSSGAVRDTQYF. The CDR3 DNA reads as TGTGCCAGTAGTAGCGGCGCGGTGCGGGATACGCAGTATTTT. The full variable domain, its missing parts supplied by reference TRBV19 and TRBJ2-3, is DGGITQSPKYLFRKEGQNVTLSCEQNLNHDAMYWYRQDPGQGLRLIYYSQIVNDFQKGDIAEGYSVSREKKESFPLTVTSAQKNPTAFYLCASSSGAVRDTQYFGPGTRLTVL.

The chain employs TRBV7-2 and TRBJ2-5, with a possible D match to TRBD2 (7 bases). Trimming took 2 bases from V and 5 from J, leaving 27 bases between them. CDR1 and CDR2 from the germline V gene are SGHTA and FQGNSA. The CDR3 extends over 19 amino acids. CDR3 nucleotides: TGTGCCAGCAGCTTACAGCTGACGCGGGGGCGCCGTTTGGATGAGACCCAGTACTTC. Translating gives CASSLQLTRGRRLDETQYF. The variable domain in full, with the rest retrieved from reference TRBV7-2 and TRBJ2-5, is GAGVSQSPSNKVTEKGKDVELRCDPISGHTALYWYRQSLGQGLEFLIYFQGNSAPDKSGLPSDRFSAERTGGSVSTLTIQRTQQEDSAVYLCASSLQLTRGRRLDETQYFGPGTRLLVL.

In the case of this clonotype: The DNA is omitted, as the CDR3 cannot be located on it reliably, and the CDR3 follows TCRdb's listing. V gene TRBV29-1 combines with J gene TRBJ2-2; the D call of TRBD1 is as the table states it, not checked on the DNA. Termini included, the CDR3 measures 24 amino acids. CDR1 SQVTM and CDR2 ANQGSEA come from the germline V gene. The CDR3 loop reads CSVEVWDSSYNEQFFGPGTGELFF.

At least ten counts were recorded for this clonotype. The J gene is TRBJ2-7, the V gene TRBV2, with D possibly matching TRBD2 (6 bases). Germline loops: CDR1 SNHLY, CDR2 FYNNEI. The CDR3 covers 14 residues. V was cut by 8 bases and J by 4 bases, with 18 bases left in between. CDR3 DNA: TGTGCCAGCTCGGGAGCATCGACCCTTTACGAGCAGTACTTC. Protein: CASSGASTLYEQYF.

This clonotype was picked up a small number of times. This chain uses TRBV6-1 with TRBJ2-5; 7 bases match TRBD2. The tail of the sequence fits TRBJ2-1 better, so the J call may be wrong. The CDR3 is 17 residues long. CDR1 is MNHNS and CDR2 is SASEGT in the germline V gene. CDR3 sequence: CASSALNSGTPSNEQFF. As DNA, the CDR3 is TGTGCCAGCAGCGCCCTTAACAGCGGGACGCCTTCGAATGAGCAGTTCTTC.

This clonotype came up a few times. The chain couples TRBV30 to TRBJ2-1, with D maybe TRBD1 (7 bases). This CDR3 region has 13 residues. The V and J ends lost 5 bases and 8 bases respectively, with 16 bases between them. Germline assignment: CDR1 GTSNPN and CDR2 SVGIG (reference sequence). The CDR3 protein is CAWRAGGFDEQFF. The CDR3 region has the DNA TGTGCCTGGCGGGCAGGGGGGTTTGATGAGCAGTTCTTC.

This chain connects TRBV29-1 to TRBJ1-3; 11 bases agree with TRBD1. Looked up from germline, CDR1 is SQVTM and CDR2 is ANQGSEA. The CDR3 covers 17 residues. The CDR3 sequence is CSARGTGGRGSGNTIYF. CDR3 sequence (DNA): TGCAGTGCTAGAGGGACAGGGGGAAGGGGCTCTGGAAACACCATATATTTT. The full variable domain, its missing parts supplied by reference TRBV29-1 and TRBJ1-3, is SAVISQKPSRDICQRGTSLTIQCQVDSQVTMMFWYRQQPGQSLTLIATANQGSEATYESGFVIDKFPISRPNLTFSTLTVSNMSPEDSSIYLCSARGTGGRGSGNTIYFGEGSWLTVV.

This clonotype was recorded many times. The chain couples TRBV2 to TRBJ2-7, with D perhaps matching TRBD1 (6 bases). The V end lost 5 bases, the J end lost 4 bases, and 12 bases lay between the germline ends. In germline, CDR1 is SNHLY, CDR2 FYNNEI. CDR3 size: 13 residues. The CDR3 DNA reads as TGTGCCAGCAGTCAACAAACAGGGTACGAGCAGTACTTC. Translated: CASSQQTGYEQYF.

For this clonotype: One end of the junction does not line up with germline, which may come from a read error. The gene calls are TRBV5-1 and TRBJ2-5; the D is unclear. The length of the CDR3 is 12 residues. The germline V gene encodes CDR1 SGHRS and CDR2 YFSETQ. The CDR3 protein is CASSLGKETQYF. The CDR3 DNA follows: TGTGCCAGCAGCTTAGGAAAGGAGACCCAGTACTTC.

The sample holds a few counts of this clonotype. V and J are TRBV6-6 and TRBJ1-5, with TRBD1 identical over 11 bases. After removal of 5 bases from V and 6 bases from J, the junction contained 6 bases not matched to a gene. The CDR3 has 15 residues. CDR1 and CDR2 from the germline V gene are MNHNY and SVGAGI (reference sequence). Written as DNA, the CDR3 is TGTGCCAGCAGTGCGGACAGGGGGCGAGGTCAGCCCCAGCATTTT. This encodes CASSADRGRGQPQHF.

The J gene is TRBJ1-6, the V gene TRBV7-3, with D perhaps TRBD1 (5 bases). Per the germline V gene, CDR1 is SGHTA and CDR2 is FQGTGA. V was cut by 2 bases and J by 5 bases, with 10 bases left in between. The CDR3 runs to 15 residues. CDR3 coding DNA: TGTGCCAGCAGCTTAGACGGGGGGGATAATTCACCCCTCCACTTT. This codes for CASSLDGGDNSPLHF.

V and J are TRBV5-1 and TRBJ2-5; TRBD2 is a possible D gene (5 bases). CDR3 size: 16 residues. V was shortened by 4 bases and J by 4 bases, with 20 bases between the two germline ends. Germline V gene lookup returns CDR1 SGHRS and CDR2 YFSETQ. For the CDR3, the DNA is TGCGCCAGCAGCGAGGGTTCTATAGGTTCCGGAGAGACCCAGTACTTC. Encoded protein: CASSEGSIGSGETQYF.

CDR3 amino acids: CASSATRGNQPQHF. CDR3 nucleotides: TGTGCCAGCAGCGCTACTAGGGGCAATCAGCCCCAGCATTTT. The chain joins TRBV6-6 to TRBJ1-5; D ambiguous. In germline, CDR1 is MNHNY, CDR2 SVGAGI (reference sequence). V lost 6 bases to trimming and J lost 2 bases, with 11 bases between them. The CDR3 extends over 14 amino acids.

The genes are TRBV19 and TRBJ1-1; D not resolved. Deletions cut 3 bases from V and 0 bases from J, with 8 bases between. CDR1 and CDR2 from the germline V gene are LNHDA and SQIVND (reference sequence). This CDR3 is built from 14 residues. The CDR3 coding sequence is TGTGCCAGTAGTATCCTAGGGATGAACACTGAAGCTTTCTTT. It is translated as CASSILGMNTEAFF.

The sample holds a few counts of this clonotype. The rearrangement links TRBV4-2 to TRBJ2-5; D unclear. The CDR3 sequence is 13 residues long. V lost 4 bases and J lost 3, with 9 bases in between. Germline assignment: CDR1 LGHNA and CDR2 YNFKEQ. The CDR3 loop reads CASSPDRKETQYF. DNA for the CDR3: TGTGCCAGCAGCCCCGACCGGAAAGAGACCCAGTACTTC.

This clonotype was seen a few times. The J gene is TRBJ2-1, the V gene TRBV7-2; D is unclear. The CDR3 totals 14 residues. V shed 1 base and J shed 5 bases, with 9 bases lying between them. The V gene's germline CDR1 is SGHTA and CDR2 FQGNSA. CDR3 DNA: TGTGCCAGCAGCTTAGGAGGCTGGAACAATGAGCAGTTCTTC. This translates into CASSLGGWNNEQFF.

This clonotype was picked up many times. The gene calls are TRBV30 and TRBJ1-1, with D perhaps TRBD1 (6 bases). V dropped 0 bases and J dropped 3 bases, with 8 bases sitting between them. Germline V gene data show CDR1 as GTSNPN and CDR2 as SVGIG (reference sequence). The CDR3 is 13 residues long. The CDR3 sequence is CAWSVQGYTEAFF. The DNA for the CDR3 is TGTGCCTGGAGTGTTCAGGGGTACACTGAAGCTTTCTTT.

This chain connects TRBV28 to TRBJ2-2; no definite D call. The V and J ends lost 7 bases and 2 bases respectively, with 8 bases between them. Germline V gene sequence: CDR1 MDHEN, CDR2 SYDVKM. The CDR3 is made up of 13 amino acids. The CDR3 sequence is CASTESNTGELFF. Written as DNA, the CDR3 is TGTGCCAGCACTGAGTCTAACACCGGGGAGCTGTTTTTT.

The V gene is TRBV7-2, the J gene TRBJ1-5; D ambiguous. V was pared by 6 bases and J by 4 bases, with 10 bases between. This CDR3 contains 13 residues. From germline, CDR1 is SGHTA and CDR2 FQGNSA. The CDR3 bases are TGTGCCAGCAGGGCAGGTTCTAATCAGCCCCAGCATTTT. Its protein is CASRAGSNQPQHF.

The chain carries TRBV19 and TRBJ1-1, with a weak D call TRBD1 (5 bases). Between the trimmed V and J ends, which lost 3 bases and 0 bases, there was a span of 8 bases. From germline, CDR1 is LNHDA and CDR2 SQIVND (reference sequence). This CDR3 has 14 residues. In nucleotides, the CDR3 is TGTGCCAGTAGTATCGACAGCGTGAACACTGAAGCTTTCTTT. Amino acids: CASSIDSVNTEAFF.

The chain uses TRBV7-8 and TRBJ2-1, with TRBD1 as a possible D gene (8 bases). The CDR3 spans 17 residues. Trimming removed 2 bases from V and 0 bases from J, with 14 bases in between. Germline lookup yields CDR1 SGHVS and CDR2 FQNEAQ. This chain's CDR3 is CASSLPHRGGSYNEQFF. CDR3 bases: TGTGCCAGCAGCTTACCCCACAGGGGGGGCTCCTACAATGAGCAGTTCTTC.

The chain combines TRBV7-3 with TRBJ2-2; tentative D call: TRBD2 (6 bases). This CDR3 is built from 16 residues. Germline-derived CDR1 and CDR2 are SGHTA and FQGTGA. Trimming left V 0 bases short and J 3 bases short, with 11 bases between. The chain's CDR3 is CASSLTQGGHTGELFF. The CDR3 nucleotides are TGTGCCAGCAGCTTAACCCAGGGAGGACACACCGGGGAGCTGTTTTTT.

The chain employs TRBV29-1 and TRBJ1-4; no clear D. The germline V gene encodes CDR1 SQVTM and CDR2 ANQGSEA. V was shortened by 0 bases and J by 3 bases, with 5 bases between the two germline ends. This CDR3 is 13 amino acids long. The CDR3 DNA is TGCAGCGTTGAAGACGGTGCTAATGAAAAACTGTTTTTT. Translating it yields CSVEDGANEKLFF.

This clonotype was seen a few times. CDR3: CASSRSTGVRNTEAFF. The CDR3 region has the DNA TGTGCCAGCAGCCGCTCTACGGGAGTCAGGAACACTGAAGCTTTCTTT. The chain combines TRBV11-3 with TRBJ1-1; D ambiguous. In germline, CDR1 is SGHNT, CDR2 YENEEA. There are 16 residues in the CDR3. With 5 bases removed from V and 1 base from J, the gap between germline ends came to 17 bases.

This clonotype was seen just once. The chain links TRBV5-1 to TRBJ2-3; D gene unclear. Germline CDR1 SGHRS, CDR2 YFSETQ. This CDR3 comprises 13 residues. V lost 4 bases and J lost 4, with 10 bases in between. CDR3 bases: TGCGCCAGCAGCACCCAGCGTGCAGATACGCAGTATTTT. It translates to CASSTQRADTQYF.

V is TRBV14 and J is TRBJ2-3; 9 nucleotides match TRBD2. The CDR3 has 17 residues. Trimming removed 6 bases from V and 5 bases from J; junction bases left unmatched: 15. From germline, CDR1 is SGHDN and CDR2 FVKESK. DNA for the CDR3: TGTGCCAGCAGTGAATCGAGTCGGGGAGCGGGAGGAGATACGCAGTATTTT. Amino acid sequence: CASSESSRGAGGDTQYF.